This T cell receptor (beta chain) was captured by sequencing in a study of beta chain features in type 1 diabetes. A note on this clone: The antigen is undetermined.

Reverse transcription of all isolated RNA meant that expressed TCRB transcripts were sequenced. Deep immunoSEQ sequencing covered naive, central memory and regulatory T cell samples. Repertoires were generated with immunoSEQ multiplex PCR, while TCRdb's copy carries only in-frame clones and drops some. The table includes some 170,000 clones, about 63% detected once. The germline V gene encodes CDR1 SGHNT and CDR2 YYREEE (reference sequence). The CDR3 extends over 15 amino acids. V shed 0 bases and J 4 bases; nucleotides not matched to a gene: 6. Whole-study findings and limits: TCRB CDR3 length was moderately but significantly reduced in all four CD4+ subsets of Type 1 diabetes patients. VDJ junctions sequenced from type 1 diabetes patients showed fewer insertions and more deletions.

The rearrangement links TRBV5-4 to TRBJ2-5, with 7 bases identical to TRBD1. The sequencing input was naive CD4+ T cells from blood. This receptor was obtained from a man aged 25-45 years with type 1 diabetes. In DNA form, the CDR3 reads TGTGCCAGCAGCTTGGAATCTACAGGGGCAGAGACCCAGTACTTC. It encodes CASSLESTGAETQYF.